The 2 T cell receptor beta chains in this list originate from one sample, sequenced in a study of T cells in Graves' hyperthyroidism and ophthalmopathy. Researchers took RNA transcripts and amplified the TCR beta CDR3 regions from them. Initially, a first-round RT-PCR of the TCR CDR3 employed the HTBI primer set. TCRdb re-derived calls from the multiplex PCR reads in MiXCR, one entry per CDR3 protein. The sample has some 490,000 distinct CDR3 sequences; 16% are singletons. The specimen sequenced was blood. These receptors all come from a woman aged 25-40 years with Graves' ophthalmopathy.

This clonotype was seen only a few times. The gene calls are TRBV19 and TRBJ2-7, with D perhaps TRBD1 (5 bases). CDR1 is LNHDA and CDR2 is SQIVND in the germline V gene (reference sequence). V was shortened by 10 bases and J by 1 base, with 11 bases between the two germline ends. The CDR3 contains 12 residues. CDR3 in amino acids: CATRGSSYEQYF. As DNA, the CDR3 is TGTGCCACTAGGGGCAGTTCCTACGAGCAGTACTTC.

The chain recombines TRBV20-1 with TRBJ1-1; 7 bases fit TRBD1. The CDR3 runs to 12 residues. Trimming took 6 bases from V and 10 from J; bases not matched to a gene: 11. Germline V gene sequence: CDR1 DFQATT, CDR2 SNEGSKA (reference sequence). As DNA, the CDR3 is TGCAGTGCACGAGGGACAGTCCCGGGAGCTTTCTTT. Residues: CSARGTVPGAFF.